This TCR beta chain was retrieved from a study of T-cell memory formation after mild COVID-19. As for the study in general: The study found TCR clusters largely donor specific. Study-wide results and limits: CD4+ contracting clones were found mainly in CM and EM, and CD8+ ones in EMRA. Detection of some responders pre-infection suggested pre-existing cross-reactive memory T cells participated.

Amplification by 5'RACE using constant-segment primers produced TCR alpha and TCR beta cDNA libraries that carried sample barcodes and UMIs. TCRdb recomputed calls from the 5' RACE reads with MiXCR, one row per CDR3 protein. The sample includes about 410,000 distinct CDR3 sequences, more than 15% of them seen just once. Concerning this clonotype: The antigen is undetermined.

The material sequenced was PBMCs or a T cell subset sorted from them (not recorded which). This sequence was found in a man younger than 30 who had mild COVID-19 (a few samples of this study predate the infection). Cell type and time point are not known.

CDR3 sequence: CASSDGVYGYTF. The CDR3, as DNA: TGTGCCAGCAGTGACGGGGTCTATGGCTACACCTTC. The chain uses TRBV2 and TRBJ1-2, with D hard to call. The germline gives CDR1 SNHLY, CDR2 FYNNEI. This CDR3 region has 12 residues. V lost 3 bases and J lost 4, with 6 bases in between.